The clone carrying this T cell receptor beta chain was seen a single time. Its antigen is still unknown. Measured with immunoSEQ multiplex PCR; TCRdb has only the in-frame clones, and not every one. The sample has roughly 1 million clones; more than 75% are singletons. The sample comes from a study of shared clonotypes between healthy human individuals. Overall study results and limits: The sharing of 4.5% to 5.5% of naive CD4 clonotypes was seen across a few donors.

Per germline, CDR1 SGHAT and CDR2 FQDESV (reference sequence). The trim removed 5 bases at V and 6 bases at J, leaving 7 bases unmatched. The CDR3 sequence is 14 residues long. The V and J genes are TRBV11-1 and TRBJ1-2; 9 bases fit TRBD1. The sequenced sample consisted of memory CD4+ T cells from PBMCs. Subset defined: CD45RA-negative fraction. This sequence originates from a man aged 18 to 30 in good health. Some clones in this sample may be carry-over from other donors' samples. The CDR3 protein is CASSRHRGLDGYTF. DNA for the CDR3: TGTGCCAGCAGCCGACACAGGGGGCTGGATGGCTACACCTTC.